This is a list of T cell receptor beta chains from one sample in a study of control samples from healthy donors and cancer patients. Here immunoSEQ multiplex PCR was the method, and the copy in TCRdb shows in-frame clones only, minus some. Among roughly 92,000 clones listed, about 89% were seen once. The sequencing sample was made of blood. The receptors were sampled from a woman in her sixties or seventies in good health. Each CDR3 is given with its conserved first and last residue. D genes are given only for firm matches. A row's size may be missing; if present it is once, few, many or a size class.

V gene	clone size	J gene	D gene	CDR3 protein	CDR3 DNA
TRBV5-8	.	TRBJ2-3	TRBD1	CASSLNRGFADTQYF	TGTGCCAGCAGCTTAAACAGGGGGTTCGCAGATACGCAGTATTTT
TRBV5-4	.	TRBJ2-5	.	CASSIQTTQETQYF	TGTGCCAGCAGCATACAGACTACTCAAGAGACCCAGTACTTC
TRBV7-9	.	TRBJ1-1	.	CASRKDTTRAFF	TGTGCCAGCAGGAAGGACACGACCAGAGCTTTCTTT
TRBV5-1	.	TRBJ2-5	.	CASTPAGTVQETQYF	TGCGCCAGCACCCCGGCTGGGACCGTCCAAGAGACCCAGTACTTC
TRBV4-3	once	TRBJ2-2	.	CASSRSAGPRKTAGELFF	TGCGCCAGCAGCCGCTCAGCTGGTCCACGGAAAACCGCCGGGGAGCTGTTTTTT
TRBV12-5	.	TRBJ1-5	.	CASGLDQPQHF	TGTGCTAGTGGTTTGGATCAGCCCCAGCATTTT
TRBV6-2/TRBV6-3	.	TRBJ2-1	.	CASSKGQSSYNEQFF	TGTGCCAGCAGTAAGGGTCAGAGCTCCTACAATGAGCAGTTCTTC
TRBV6-1	few	TRBJ1-5	.	CASSEATVRINQPQHF	TGTGCCAGCAGTGAAGCGACAGTGAGGATAAATCAGCCCCAGCATTTT
TRBV28	.	TRBJ1-2	TRBD1	CASTPVGTGGDLGYGYTF	TGTGCCAGCACCCCCGTAGGGACAGGGGGCGATTTGGGGTATGGCTACACCTTC
TRBV4-1	.	TRBJ2-6	TRBD1	CASSLLTLRGRGTGANVLTF	TGCGCCAGCAGCCTCCTCACCCTCAGGGGGCGCGGGACTGGGGCCAACGTCCTGACTTTC
TRBV7-9	once	TRBJ2-5	TRBD1	CASSPTKGQGLQETQYF	TGTGCCAGCAGCCCAACTAAAGGACAGGGCCTCCAAGAGACCCAGTACTTC
TRBV2	.	TRBJ2-1	TRBD1	CASRSPGQGDDEQFF	TGTGCCAGCAGGTCACCGGGACAGGGGGATGATGAGCAGTTCTTC
TRBV7-2	.	TRBJ2-5	.	CASSPGHTRETQYF	TGTGCCAGCAGTCCAGGTCATACTCGAGAGACCCAGTACTTC
TRBV10-3	.	TRBJ1-1	.	CAIRITPGENTEAFF	TGTGCCATCAGAATAACACCGGGGGAGAACACTGAAGCTTTCTTT
TRBV3-1/TRBV3-2	.	TRBJ2-3	TRBD2	CASSQLGGAVTDTQYF	TGTGCCAGCAGCCAACTCGGGGGGGCCGTCACAGATACGCAGTATTTT
TRBV5-1	.	TRBJ1-1	.	CASSSLPGGSNTEAFF	TGCGCCAGCAGCTCGCTCCCGGGGGGGTCGAACACTGAAGCTTTCTTT
TRBV6-2/TRBV6-3	.	TRBJ2-1	TRBD1	CASSGADRGRSEQFF	TGTGCCAGCAGTGGGGCTGACAGGGGGAGAAGTGAGCAGTTCTTC